The 19 T cell receptor beta chains listed next were all sequenced from one sample in a study of brain T cells in children with intractable seizures. Sequenced by immunoSEQ multiplex PCR; TCRdb stores in-frame clones only, minus some. The sample lists about 64,000 clones; 90% to 97% were seen once. The sequences come from peripheral blood, collected at surgery. Receptors were obtained from a boy under two years old with focal cortical dysplasia and intractable seizures.

The chain combines TRBV6-5 with TRBJ2-7, with a possible D match to TRBD1 (6 bases). Germline V gene data show CDR1 as MNHEY and CDR2 as SVGAGI. With 7 bases removed from V and 7 bases from J, the gap between germline ends came to 11 bases. This CDR3 is built from 11 residues. The CDR3 spells CASTADREQYF. CDR3 bases: TGTGCCAGCACCGCAGACAGGGAGCAGTACTTC.

About this clone: One junction end disagrees with the germline gene, perhaps due to a read error. The V call is TRBV28, the J call TRBJ1-2, with TRBD1 matching over 7 bases. The germline V gene encodes CDR1 MDHEN and CDR2 SYDVKM. The CDR3 has 13 residues. The CDR3 nucleotides are TGTGCCAGCAGCGCTGACAGGGACTACGGCTACACCTTC. This sequence encodes CASSADRDYGYTF.

This chain joins TRBV5-4 and TRBJ1-1; D may be TRBD1 (5 bases). V lost 0 bases to trimming and J lost 0 bases, with 12 bases between them. This CDR3 is built from 16 residues. Germline V gene lookup returns CDR1 SGHNT and CDR2 YYREEE (reference sequence). CDR3 region: CASSLGKGRVNTEAFF. As DNA, the CDR3 is TGTGCCAGCAGCTTGGGGAAGGGGAGGGTGAACACTGAAGCTTTCTTT.

This clone was found once. The rearrangement links TRBV7-9 to TRBJ1-2; D gene uncertain. V gave up 0 bases and J gave up 3 bases, with 2 bases separating them. The germline CDR1 and CDR2 sequences are SEHNR and FQNEAQ (reference sequence). The CDR3 is 12 amino acids. For the CDR3, the DNA is TGTGCCAGCAGCTTAGCGTACTATGGCTACACCTTC. Protein sequence: CASSLAYYGYTF.

V usage is TRBV7-2 and J usage is TRBJ1-6; perhaps TRBD1 as D (6 bases). Trimming took off 1 base at V and 7 bases at J, with 14 bases between the two ends. CDR3 length: 16 residues. Germline V CDR1 and CDR2: SGHTA, FQGNSA. CDR3 in DNA: TGTGCCAGCAGCTTAGAGCGGACAGCCCCAAATTCACCCCTCCACTTT. It codes for CASSLERTAPNSPLHF.

The J gene is TRBJ1-2, the V gene TRBV19; D may be TRBD1 (6 bases). The CDR3 loop spans 14 amino acids. The V end was cut by 6 bases, the J end by 0 bases, with 11 bases between. CDR1 and CDR2 (germline): LNHDA, SQIVND (reference sequence). Written as DNA, the CDR3 is TGTGCCAGTAGCCAGGACAGTCCTAACTATGGCTACACCTTC. Its translation: CASSQDSPNYGYTF.

The chain joins TRBV7-9 to TRBJ2-5; 8 bases line up with TRBD1. The CDR3 loop spans 14 amino acids. CDR1 and CDR2 from the germline V gene are SEHNR and FQNEAQ (reference sequence). V gave up 5 bases and J gave up 2 bases; unmatched junction bases: 4. The CDR3 region is CASSVDRGQETQYF. In DNA, the CDR3 is TGTGCCAGCAGCGTCGACAGGGGACAAGAGACCCAGTACTTC.

The V gene is TRBV11-2, the J gene TRBJ2-5, with TRBD2 as a possible D gene (7 bases). Germline CDR1 and CDR2: SGHAT and FQNNGV. V was cut by 5 bases and J by 2 bases, with 9 bases left in between. The CDR3 covers 13 residues. In DNA, the CDR3 is TGTGCCAGCAGCAGGGGGGGTCAAGAGACCCAGTACTTC. Translation gives CASSRGGQETQYF.

About this clone: At the DNA level, this CDR3 is encoded by other sequences in the same sample as well. The chain is built from TRBV5-1 and TRBJ2-5; unclear D gene. The CDR3 is 13 amino acids. V gave up 0 bases and J gave up 4 bases, with 7 bases separating them. Germline CDR1 is SGHRS and CDR2 is YFSETQ. The CDR3 sequence is CASSLEARETQYF. The CDR3 DNA sequence: TGCGCCAGCAGCTTGGAGGCGCGAGAGACCCAGTACTTC.

J is TRBJ1-1 and V is TRBV14; tentatively, D is TRBD1 (6 bases). The CDR3 contains 15 residues. From germline, CDR1 is SGHDN and CDR2 FVKESK. Deletions cut 2 bases from V and 1 base from J, with 11 bases between. Here the CDR3 DNA reads TGTGCCAGCAGCCAACACAGGGAATGGAACACTGAAGCTTTCTTT. The encoded protein is CASSQHREWNTEAFF.

The chain has TRBV19 and TRBJ2-7; no clear D gene. The CDR3 has 14 residues. Germline loops: CDR1 LNHDA, CDR2 SQIVND (reference sequence). Trimming removed 5 bases at V and 3 bases at J, with 14 bases between. The CDR3 region has the DNA TGTGCCAGTAGTTCTAAAATAGTAGGCTACGAGCAGTACTTC. It translates to CASSSKIVGYEQYF. The variable domain in full, with the rest retrieved from reference TRBV19 and TRBJ2-7, is DGGITQSPKYLFRKEGQNVTLSCEQNLNHDAMYWYRQDPGQGLRLIYYSQIVNDFQKGDIAEGYSVSREKKESFPLTVTSAQKNPTAFYLCASSSKIVGYEQYFGPGTRLTVT.

The chain recombines TRBV6-1 with TRBJ1-5, with D unresolved. The ends were cut back, 0 bases at V and 2 bases at J, with 11 bases in the middle. The CDR3 covers 16 residues. Germline CDR1 is MNHNS and CDR2 is SASEGT. CDR3: CASSEALGYGNQPQHF. Written as DNA, the CDR3 is TGTGCCAGCAGTGAAGCGCTTGGGTATGGCAATCAGCCCCAGCATTTT.

This clone appeared once. The V and J genes are TRBV19 and TRBJ2-1; D unclear. V gave up 7 bases and J gave up 8 bases, with 9 bases separating them. The length of the CDR3 is 11 residues. Germline assignment: CDR1 LNHDA and CDR2 SQIVND (reference sequence). Written as DNA, the CDR3 is TGTGCCAGTACTAGTCTATATGAGCAGTTCTTC. As protein: CASTSLYEQFF.

This clone appeared once. J is TRBJ2-1 and V is TRBV11-2; D possibly corresponds to TRBD2 (5 bases). Trimming cost V 6 bases and J 6 bases, with 12 bases left between them. The CDR3 totals 13 residues. The germline CDR1 and CDR2 sequences are SGHAT and FQNNGV. The CDR3 DNA sequence: TGTGCCAGCAGTGTGGGAGCGGTCAATGAGCAGTTCTTC. It specifies CASSVGAVNEQFF.

V and J are TRBV9 and TRBJ2-5; TRBD1 or TRBD2 may be the D gene (5 bases each). Trimming removed 7 bases at V and 3 bases at J, with 13 bases between. Germline V gene data show CDR1 as SGDLS and CDR2 as YYNGEE. This CDR3 has 13 amino acids. This CDR3 is CASVPGREETQYF. In DNA form, the CDR3 reads TGTGCCAGCGTACCGGGACGCGAAGAGACCCAGTACTTC.

The chain links TRBV3-1 (or the pseudogene TRBV3-2) to TRBJ1-2; D remains ambiguous. The CDR3 consists of 15 residues. From germline, CDR1 is LGHDT and CDR2 YNNKEL (reference sequence). The V and J ends lost 4 bases and 3 bases respectively, with 15 bases between them. The CDR3 sequence: CASSPAAILDYGYTF. The CDR3 coding sequence is TGTGCCAGCAGCCCCGCGGCTATCCTCGACTATGGCTACACCTTC.

The chain links TRBV27 to TRBJ2-7; D gene unclear. The germline V and J ends were trimmed by 3 bases and 0 bases, with 12 bases remaining between them. The germline CDR1 and CDR2 sequences are MNHEY and SMNVEV (reference sequence). There are 15 residues in the CDR3. In DNA form, the CDR3 reads TGTGCCAGCAGTTTGGGCCGGAAAAGCTCCTACGAGCAGTACTTC. Its translation: CASSLGRKSSYEQYF.

This clone showed up just a few times. CDR3 nucleotide sequence: TGTGCCAGCAGTTTAACGGCAGGAAGTCACGGGGAGCTGTTTTTT. It yields the protein CASSLTAGSHGELFF. J is TRBJ2-2 and V is TRBV27; D unresolved. This CDR3 region has 15 residues. Germline assignment: CDR1 MNHEY and CDR2 SMNVEV (reference sequence). The ends were cut back, 2 bases at V and 7 bases at J, with 14 bases in the middle.

The genes are TRBV9 and TRBJ2-3; D ambiguous. Trimming took off 3 bases at V and 0 bases at J, with 17 bases between the two ends. There are 17 residues in the CDR3. Germline loops: CDR1 SGDLS, CDR2 YYNGEE. The CDR3 sequence: CASSDLLGPASTDTQYF. As DNA, the CDR3 is TGTGCCAGCAGCGACCTATTAGGACCGGCTAGCACAGATACGCAGTATTTT.